This TCR beta chain was recovered during a study of T cell repertoires in cytomegalovirus infection. At the level of the study: Signatures in public TCR beta sequences pointed to both CMV infection and matching HLA type.

TCRdb reprocessed the reads via MiXCR and lists one record per CDR3 protein. Of roughly 920,000 distinct CDR3 sequences detected, roughly 30% appear once; the ten largest clones hold 13%. From germline, CDR1 is SGHVS and CDR2 FNYEAQ. This CDR3 contains 14 residues. V trimming: 5 bases; J trimming: 4 bases; junction bases outside the gene matches: 5. General study results and limits: Cumulative public TCR beta family frequency identified CMV carriers with the relevant HLA. It was HLA-C-restricted CMV-specific TCR beta clonotypes that dominated the response ex vivo.

On this clonotype itself: Its specificity is not known.

The receptor's source is a human donor in good health (CMV status not recorded). Some clones in this sample may be carry-over from other donors' samples. The specimen was cultured CD8+ T cells from PBMCs, collected from culture after CMV antigen stimulation. V is TRBV7-6 and J is TRBJ2-3, with 8 nucleotides matching TRBD1. CDR3 residues: CASSAAGGADTQYF. The CDR3 DNA reads TGTGCCAGCAGCGCCGCAGGGGGCGCAGATACGCAGTATTTT.